This T cell receptor (beta chain) is drawn from a study of T cells in localized non-small cell lung cancer. Whole-study results and caveats: The highest T cell clonality was in uninvolved adjacent lung, above tumor. Longer overall survival was seen with higher T cell density measured in blood. Turning up in adjacent lung were a median around 60 of the top 100 tumor clones.

Remarks on this clone: Its cognate antigen is unknown.

This CDR3 spans 13 amino acids. Deletions cut 4 bases from V and 3 bases from J, with 9 bases between. The germline V gene has CDR1 LNHDA and CDR2 SQIVND (reference sequence). TCRdb's copy holds only in-frame clones and misses some; the assay was immunoSEQ multiplex PCR. Of under 35,000 clones in the sample, roughly 88% were seen once. The chain recombines TRBV19 with TRBJ1-1; D unresolved. The sequences come from peripheral blood mononuclear cells, collected before any cancer treatment. This sequence was found in a woman aged 35-75 years with stage III lung adenocarcinoma. The CDR3 sequence is CASSTHHDTEAFF. The CDR3 DNA sequence: TGTGCCAGTAGTACCCATCACGACACTGAAGCTTTCTTT.